A single sample is the source of the 23 T cell receptor beta chains below, sequenced in a study of T cell repertoires in cytomegalovirus infection. MiXCR was run by TCRdb on the reads, yielding one entry per CDR3 protein. Of 200,000 to 250,000 distinct CDR3 sequences listed, under 25% are singletons. The material sequenced was CD8+ T cells from PBMCs. Receptors originate from a human donor in good health (CMV status not recorded). Some clones in this sample may be carry-over from other donors' samples.

This clonotype was detected ten times or more. The J gene is TRBJ2-7, the V gene TRBV29-1, with D perhaps matching TRBD1 (6 bases). There are 11 residues in the CDR3. V dropped 4 bases and J dropped 5 bases, with 9 bases sitting between them. Germline V gene lookup returns CDR1 SQVTM and CDR2 ANQGSEA. CDR3 sequence reads: CSVARDNEQYF. CDR3 nucleotides: TGCAGCGTTGCGAGGGACAACGAGCAGTACTTC.

This chain uses TRBV20-1 with TRBJ2-1; 9 bases align to TRBD2. V shed 1 base and J 6 bases; nucleotides not matched to a gene: 4. CDR1 is DFQATT and CDR2 is SNEGSKA in the germline V gene (reference sequence). The CDR3 totals 14 residues. The CDR3: CSARGLAGFNEQFF. Written as DNA, the CDR3 is TGCAGTGCTAGAGGGCTAGCGGGGTTCAATGAGCAGTTCTTC.

This chain connects TRBV7-9 to TRBJ2-1; 14 bases align to TRBD2. J gave up 7 bases and V 4 bases, and 6 bases lay outside the gene matches. Germline lookup yields CDR1 SEHNR and CDR2 FQNEAQ (reference sequence). This CDR3 contains 16 residues. The CDR3 DNA reads TGTGCCAGCAGCTCACCGGGACTAGCGGGGGAGAATGAGCAGTTCTTC. Its protein product is CASSSPGLAGENEQFF.

The table lists this clonotype with a few counts. The gene calls are TRBV13 and TRBJ2-7, with TRBD1 as a possible D gene (5 bases). The CDR3 length is 14 residues. The germline gives CDR1 PRHDT, CDR2 FYEKMQ (reference sequence). V was pared by 1 base and J by 3 bases, with 10 bases between. The CDR3 is CASSLEGQNYEQYF. The DNA for the CDR3 is TGTGCCAGCAGCTTAGAGGGGCAGAACTACGAGCAGTACTTC. The complete variable domain, with remaining parts taken from reference TRBV13 and TRBJ2-7, reads AAGVIQSPRHLIKEKRETATLKCYPIPRHDTVYWYQQGPGQDPQFLISFYEKMQSDKGSIPDRFSAQQFSDYHSELNMSSLELGDSALYFCASSLEGQNYEQYFGPGTRLTVT.

This clonotype was counted only a few times. The chain recombines TRBV6-1 with TRBJ1-4; maybe TRBD1 (6 bases). Germline V gives CDR1 MNHNS, CDR2 SASEGT. With 6 bases removed from V and 0 bases from J, the gap between germline ends came to 11 bases. The CDR3 length is 15 residues. In DNA, the CDR3 is TGTGCCAGCAGGGACAGACTTGCAACTAATGAAAAACTGTTTTTT. It codes for CASRDRLATNEKLFF.

This clonotype occurred a few times. The gene calls are TRBV19 and TRBJ2-1; a weak D match, TRBD2 (6 bases). Germline CDR1 reads LNHDA; CDR2 reads SQIVND (reference sequence). V lost 0 bases and J 4 bases, leaving 10 bases between the germline ends. CDR3 size: 15 residues. In DNA form, the CDR3 reads TGTGCCAGTAGTATAGAGATTGGGGGGTACAATGAGCAGTTCTTC. Its protein is CASSIEIGGYNEQFF.

This clonotype occurred a few times. The chain couples TRBV6-2 or TRBV6-3 to TRBJ2-1, with 11 nucleotides matching TRBD2. CDR1 and CDR2 from the germline V gene are MNHEY and SVGEGT. The CDR3 totals 18 residues. V gave up 2 bases and J gave up 0 bases; unmatched junction bases: 6. The CDR3 loop reads CASSYPTSGGPSYNEQFF. CDR3 in DNA: TGTGCCAGCAGTTACCCCACTAGCGGGGGACCCTCCTACAATGAGCAGTTCTTC.

The chain joins TRBV11-1 to TRBJ2-3, with D maybe TRBD1 (5 bases). This CDR3 is built from 18 residues. V was trimmed by 5 bases and J by 1 base, leaving 22 bases between them. In germline, CDR1 is SGHAT, CDR2 FQDESV (reference sequence). CDR3 protein: CASSGLGPDWGGTDTQYF. For the CDR3, the DNA is TGTGCCAGCAGCGGATTGGGGCCAGACTGGGGTGGCACAGATACGCAGTATTTT.

This clonotype has ten or more counts. The rearrangement uses TRBV20-1 and TRBJ2-4; 11 nucleotides agree with TRBD1. The CDR3 consists of 22 residues. Germline V gene lookup returns CDR1 DFQATT and CDR2 SNEGSKA (reference sequence). The J segment lost 0 bases and the V segment lost 2 bases, leaving 21 bases of the junction unmatched. Here the CDR3 DNA reads TGCAGTGCTAGACCTCCGGCCTTCGGGACCGGGACAGGGGGTCGAGCCAAAAACATTCAGTACTTC. Its protein product is CSARPPAFGTGTGGRAKNIQYF.

This clonotype was found a few times. The CDR3 nucleotides are TGCGCCAGCAGCCACCGTTCAAATGCACAGGGGGTCTACGAGCAGTACTTC. Its protein is CASSHRSNAQGVYEQYF. V usage is TRBV5-1 and J usage is TRBJ2-7; 8 bases fit TRBD1. The CDR3 is 17 amino acids. Trimming removed 4 bases from V and 3 bases from J; junction bases left unmatched: 15. From germline, CDR1 is SGHRS and CDR2 YFSETQ.

The rearrangement links TRBV20-1 to TRBJ2-1; 8 bases align to TRBD2. The CDR3 runs 15 residues. With V trimmed by 0 bases and J by 3 bases, 4 bases remained unmatched. Looked up from germline, CDR1 is DFQATT and CDR2 is SNEGSKA (reference sequence). The chain's CDR3 is CSAREISGDYNEQFF. The DNA for the CDR3 is TGCAGTGCTAGAGAGATTAGCGGGGACTACAATGAGCAGTTCTTC.

There are a few counts of this clonotype. The genes are TRBV12-3 or TRBV12-4 and TRBJ1-2; D gene uncertain. CDR3 length: 14 amino acids. V lost 6 bases and J lost 8, with 19 bases in between. CDR3 nucleotide sequence: TGTGCCAGCAGGCAGTGGCTTATGGAAGGGGGCTACACCTTC. Amino acid sequence: CASRQWLMEGGYTF.

This clonotype appeared many times. The chain has TRBV7-2 and TRBJ2-3, with D possibly being TRBD2 (5 bases). The CDR3 spans 12 residues. V gave up 5 bases and J gave up 8 bases, with 11 bases separating them. Germline CDR1 reads SGHTA; CDR2 reads FQGNSA. The CDR3 DNA sequence: TGTGCCAGCAGCCTAGATCTAGCTACGCAGTATTTT. Protein sequence: CASSLDLATQYF.

This clonotype occurred a few times. The chain uses TRBV13 and TRBJ1-6; D uncertain. The CDR3 sequence is 16 residues long. V was clipped by 4 bases and J by 1 base, with 11 bases between them. Germline assignment: CDR1 PRHDT and CDR2 FYEKMQ (reference sequence). CDR3 sequence (DNA): TGTGCCAGCAGCTCGCGACGGGGATCCTATAATTCACCCCTCCACTTT. It specifies CASSSRRGSYNSPLHF.

This chain joins TRBV10-1 and TRBJ2-7; no reliable D call. V lost 7 bases and J lost 3, with 13 bases in between. This CDR3 has 13 residues. Per the germline V gene, CDR1 is WNHNN and CDR2 is SYGVQD (reference sequence). CDR3 nucleotide sequence: TGCGCCAGCACCAACAGTCAGCGCTACGAGCAGTACTTC. Translation: CASTNSQRYEQYF.

This clonotype has at least ten counts. In DNA, the CDR3 is TGTGCCAGCAGTGAACTCGGGCAGGGGAATGAGCAGTTCTTC. Protein product: CASSELGQGNEQFF. The chain joins TRBV6-1 to TRBJ2-1, with D possibly being TRBD1 (6 bases). Germline CDR1 and CDR2: MNHNS and SASEGT. V lost 2 bases and J lost 7, with 12 bases in between. The CDR3 extends over 14 amino acids.

The table lists this clonotype with many counts. The rearrangement joins TRBV7-9 to TRBJ1-4; weak D call: TRBD1 (5 bases). This CDR3 region has 14 residues. Germline V gene data show CDR1 as SEHNR and CDR2 as FQNEAQ (reference sequence). V was cut by 5 bases and J by 7 bases, with 14 bases left in between. The CDR3 DNA reads TGTGCCAGCAGCGAGACCGGCGGGGGTGAAAAACTGTTTTTT. Protein product: CASSETGGGEKLFF.

The chain combines TRBV29-1 with TRBJ1-1, with D uncertain. Germline lookup yields CDR1 SQVTM and CDR2 ANQGSEA. The V end was cut by 0 bases, the J end by 1 base, with 0 bases between. The CDR3 length is 11 residues. The CDR3 here is CSVEENTEAFF. The CDR3 coding sequence is TGCAGCGTTGAAGAGAACACTGAAGCTTTCTTT.

This clonotype was seen more than once but under ten times. CDR3 DNA: TGTGCCAGTAGTCCCCGTTTGAGCACTGAAGCTTTCTTT. Translated: CASSPRLSTEAFF. This chain uses TRBV19 with TRBJ1-1; no firm D call. The CDR3 spans 13 residues. Germline lookup yields CDR1 LNHDA and CDR2 SQIVND (reference sequence). With 5 bases removed from V and 4 bases from J, the gap between germline ends came to 11 bases.

V and J are TRBV6-5 and TRBJ1-1; 7 bases fit TRBD1. V was clipped by 3 bases and J by 3 bases; unmatched bases: 7. This CDR3 comprises 15 residues. CDR1 and CDR2 from the germline V gene are MNHEY and SVGAGI. DNA of the CDR3: TGTGCCAGCAGTTATACCGGGACAGCATACACTGAAGCTTTCTTT. Amino acid sequence: CASSYTGTAYTEAFF.

This clonotype was seen a handful of times. The chain joins TRBV5-4 to TRBJ1-1; 10 nucleotides agree with TRBD1. The CDR3 covers 14 residues. V was pared by 6 bases and J by 4 bases, with 6 bases of the junction left unmatched. The germline V gene has CDR1 SGHNT and CDR2 YYREEE (reference sequence). Here the CDR3 DNA reads TGTGCCAGCACCGGGGACAGGGGCATCACTGAAGCTTTCTTT. Residues: CASTGDRGITEAFF.

Many counts were recorded for this clonotype. The J gene is TRBJ2-1, the V gene TRBV6-2 or TRBV6-3, with TRBD2 matching over 16 bases. V shed 5 bases and J 0 bases; nucleotides not matched to a gene: 10. Germline lookup yields CDR1 MNHEY and CDR2 SVGEGT. The CDR3 loop spans 20 amino acids. CDR3 loop: CASSVIGTSGGDPSYNEQFF. The CDR3 DNA follows: TGTGCCAGCAGTGTAATTGGGACTAGCGGGGGGGATCCCTCCTACAATGAGCAGTTCTTC.

The chain uses TRBV2 and TRBJ2-1, with D maybe TRBD2 (7 bases). Germline V gene data show CDR1 as SNHLY and CDR2 as FYNNEI. There are 14 residues in the CDR3. With 8 bases removed from V and 6 bases from J, the gap between germline ends came to 17 bases. CDR3 coding DNA: TGTGCCAGCGGGGGAGGGGGGGACGGCAATGAGCAGTTCTTC. Translated, it gives CASGGGGDGNEQFF. Based on the CDR3 plus reference TRBV2 and TRBJ2-1, the full variable domain is EPEVTQTPSHQVTQMGQEVILRCVPISNHLYFYWYRQILGQKVEFLVSFYNNEISEKSEIFDDQFSVERPDGSNFTLKIRSTKLEDSAMYFCASGGGGDGNEQFFGPGTRLTVL.